The 19 T cell receptor beta chains reported below all come from one sample, sequenced in a study of T-cell memory formation after mild COVID-19. One entry per CDR3 protein results from TCRdb running MiXCR on the 5' RACE reads. The data hold 470,000 or so distinct CDR3 sequences, with around a sixth observed a single time. Sequenced material: PBMCs or a T cell subset sorted from them (not recorded which). The receptors were sampled from an adult woman who had mild COVID-19 (a few samples of this study predate the infection). Cell type and time point are not known.

The gene calls are TRBV3-1 and TRBJ2-2; tentatively, D is TRBD2 (5 bases). The CDR3 totals 15 residues. Germline V gene sequence: CDR1 LGHDT, CDR2 YNNKEL (reference sequence). Trimming shortened V by 2 bases and J by 7 bases, and 14 bases separated the two germline ends. The CDR3: CASSQIGSTGGELFF. CDR3 in DNA: TGTGCCAGCAGCCAAATTGGGAGCACGGGCGGGGAGCTGTTTTTT.

This clonotype was found a few times. The CDR3 nucleotides read TGCGCCAGCAGCTTGGACCGAAGGGACAGGCCCATAGGGAAGGAAAAACTGTTTTTT. Amino acids: CASSLDRRDRPIGKEKLFF. The V gene is TRBV5-1, the J gene TRBJ1-4, with 8 bases identical to TRBD1. Germline-derived CDR1 and CDR2 are SGHRS and YFSETQ. After removal of 0 bases from V and 8 bases from J, the junction contained 18 bases not matched to a gene. This CDR3 comprises 19 residues.

V gene TRBV27 combines with J gene TRBJ2-2; a possible D gene is TRBD2 (6 bases). The CDR3 spans 18 residues. V was trimmed by 4 bases and J by 6 bases, leaving 24 bases between them. CDR1 MNHEY and CDR2 SMNVEV come from the germline V gene (reference sequence). The CDR3 bases are TGTGCCAGCAGTTCCCTTAGCGGACGTCCGGGGGTAGCCGGGGAGCTGTTTTTT. Protein: CASSSLSGRPGVAGELFF.

The chain carries TRBV5-1 and TRBJ1-2; possibly TRBD1 for D (6 bases). The CDR3 loop spans 15 amino acids. The germline V and J ends were trimmed by 5 bases and 4 bases, with 18 bases remaining between them. Germline values: CDR1 SGHRS, CDR2 YFSETQ. The CDR3 loop is CASSSESQGIYGYTF. In DNA form, the CDR3 reads TGCGCCAGCAGTTCCGAGTCCCAGGGGATCTATGGCTACACCTTC.

This clonotype was seen a few times. The genes are TRBV7-3 and TRBJ2-2; D not certain. From germline, CDR1 is SGHTA and CDR2 FQGTGA. CDR3 length: 15 amino acids. V dropped 4 bases and J dropped 4 bases, with 13 bases sitting between them. CDR3 residues: CASSSTSARTGELFF. The DNA of the CDR3 is TGTGCCAGCAGCTCAACCTCAGCTCGCACCGGGGAGCTGTTTTTT.

The sample holds a few counts of this clonotype. The chain joins TRBV24-1 to TRBJ2-1; D is ambiguous. With 0 bases removed from V and 13 bases from J, the gap between germline ends came to 12 bases. CDR3 length: 13 amino acids. Germline V gene data show CDR1 as KGHDR and CDR2 as SFDVKD. The CDR3, as DNA: TGTGCCACCAGTGATTTGCATTTCGGTACCCAGTTCTTC. Protein product: CATSDLHFGTQFF.

Only a few counts were recorded for this clonotype. This sequence joins TRBV5-4 and TRBJ2-7; 7 bases align to TRBD1. CDR1 is SGHNT and CDR2 is YYREEE in the germline V gene (reference sequence). The CDR3 totals 14 residues. V was pared by 4 bases and J by 4 bases, with 8 bases of the junction left unmatched. The CDR3 sequence is CASSQDRSPYEQYF. In DNA, the CDR3 is TGTGCCAGCAGCCAGGACAGGTCCCCGTACGAGCAGTACTTC. Looking up the rest from reference TRBV5-4 and TRBJ2-7 gives the full variable domain: ETGVTQSPTHLIKTRGQQVTLRCSSQSGHNTVSWYQQALGQGPQFIFQYYREEENGRGNFPPRFSGLQFPNYSSELNVNALELDDSALYLCASSQDRSPYEQYFGPGTRLTVT.

This clonotype was observed a handful of times. The gene calls are TRBV7-9 and TRBJ1-1; 7 nucleotides agree with TRBD1. The CDR3 runs to 17 residues. J was trimmed by 1 base and V by 5 bases; bases with no gene match: 13. The V gene's germline CDR1 is SEHNR and CDR2 FQNEAQ (reference sequence). The CDR3 region is CASSALGTGEGNTEAFF. The CDR3, as DNA: TGTGCCAGCAGCGCCCTAGGAACAGGGGAGGGGAACACTGAAGCTTTCTTT.

This clonotype has only a few counts. V gene TRBV30 combines with J gene TRBJ1-2; D remains unclear. The CDR3 sequence is 12 residues long. The germline V and J ends were trimmed by 4 bases and 4 bases, with 10 bases remaining between them. Germline values: CDR1 GTSNPN, CDR2 SVGIG (reference sequence). The CDR3 loop reads CAWIEKSYGYTF. The CDR3 nucleotides are TGTGCCTGGATAGAAAAGAGCTATGGCTACACCTTC.

The chain recombines TRBV6-5 with TRBJ1-2; a weak D match, TRBD1 (6 bases). The CDR3 extends over 14 amino acids. V was shortened by 0 bases and J by 5 bases, with 10 bases between the two germline ends. CDR1 is MNHEY and CDR2 is SVGAGI in the germline V gene. The CDR3 nucleotides read TGTGCCAGCAGTTACTCGGTTGGACAGTATGGCTACACCTTC. This gives the protein CASSYSVGQYGYTF.

This clonotype has more than one count but fewer than ten. This chain uses TRBV4-1 with TRBJ1-2; D is undetermined. CDR3 size: 15 residues. Trimming removed 0 bases from V and 3 bases from J, with 11 bases in between. The germline V gene has CDR1 MGHRA and CDR2 YSYEKL. Here the CDR3 reads CASSQDPRVDYGYTF. The DNA of the CDR3 is TGCGCCAGCAGCCAAGACCCGCGGGTTGACTATGGCTACACCTTC.

The table lists this clonotype with many counts. The V call is TRBV12-3 or TRBV12-4, the J call TRBJ2-7; D perhaps matches TRBD2 (6 bases). V was pared by 6 bases and J by 4 bases, with 13 bases between. The CDR3 consists of 13 residues. CDR3 sequence: CASSPDGLYEQYF. CDR3 coding DNA: TGTGCCAGCAGCCCAGACGGACTATACGAGCAGTACTTC.

This clonotype was observed a few times. The gene calls are TRBV20-1 and TRBJ2-3; TRBD2 matches at 9 bases. This CDR3 comprises 17 residues. After removal of 6 bases from V and 0 bases from J, the junction contained 13 bases not matched to a gene. CDR1 and CDR2 from the germline V gene are DFQATT and SNEGSKA (reference sequence). The CDR3 spells CSARPTSGRTSTDTQYF. The CDR3 DNA sequence: TGCAGTGCCCGACCGACTAGCGGTCGGACTAGCACAGATACGCAGTATTTT.

This chain connects TRBV9 to TRBJ1-1; the D is unclear. Deletions cut 0 bases from V and 1 base from J, with 7 bases between. This CDR3 has 14 amino acids. In germline, CDR1 is SGDLS, CDR2 YYNGEE. The chain's CDR3 is CASSVDHGNTEAFF. The CDR3 nucleotides are TGTGCCAGCAGCGTAGATCATGGGAACACTGAAGCTTTCTTT.

This clonotype showed up just a few times. The rearrangement uses TRBV6-5 and TRBJ2-5, with D possibly TRBD2 on 6 matching bases. Germline V gene sequence: CDR1 MNHEY, CDR2 SVGAGI. The V and J ends lost 4 bases and 1 base respectively, with 7 bases between them. The CDR3 contains 13 residues. The CDR3 nucleotides read TGTGCCAGCAGTTTAGCGGCCCAAGAGACCCAGTACTTC. Protein product: CASSLAAQETQYF.

The V and J genes are TRBV14 and TRBJ2-7; tentatively, D is TRBD1 (6 bases). This CDR3 is 14 amino acids long. Germline CDR1 reads SGHDN; CDR2 reads FVKESK. Deletions cut 3 bases from V and 3 bases from J, with 12 bases between. The CDR3 is CASSHWTDLYEQYF. The CDR3 nucleotides read TGTGCCAGCAGCCATTGGACAGACCTCTACGAGCAGTACTTC.

Only a few counts were recorded for this clonotype. The CDR3: CASSGSYSNQPQHF. CDR3 coding DNA: TGTGCCAGCAGCGGCAGTTATAGCAATCAGCCCCAGCATTTT. The J gene is TRBJ1-5, the V gene TRBV7-2; no reliable D call. The CDR3 sequence is 14 residues long. Trimming pared 5 bases from V and 0 bases from J, leaving 8 bases between. CDR1 and CDR2 from the germline V gene are SGHTA and FQGNSA. Based on the CDR3 plus reference TRBV7-2 and TRBJ1-5, the full variable domain is GAGVSQSPSNKVTEKGKDVELRCDPISGHTALYWYRQSLGQGLEFLIYFQGNSAPDKSGLPSDRFSAERTGGSVSTLTIQRTQQEDSAVYLCASSGSYSNQPQHFGDGTRLSIL.

This clonotype has ten or more counts. This chain links TRBV2 with TRBJ2-7; the D gene is possibly TRBD2 (5 bases). This CDR3 is 14 amino acids long. Per the germline V gene, CDR1 is SNHLY and CDR2 is FYNNEI. The germline V and J ends were trimmed by 7 bases and 2 bases, with 15 bases remaining between them. The CDR3 is CASTPDSITYEQYF. In nucleotides, the CDR3 is TGTGCCAGCACCCCGGACTCGATAACCTACGAGCAGTACTTC.

The rearrangement uses TRBV6-5 and TRBJ2-6; 8 nucleotides line up with TRBD1. Germline V gives CDR1 MNHEY, CDR2 SVGAGI. Trimming took 0 bases from V and 4 from J; bases not matched to a gene: 8. CDR3 size: 18 residues. The CDR3 spells CASSYSPQGAAGANVLTF. CDR3 nucleotides: TGTGCCAGCAGTTACTCGCCCCAGGGGGCGGCCGGGGCCAACGTCCTGACTTTC.